A single sample is the source of the 23 T cell receptor beta chains below, sequenced in a study of T cell changes during pregnancy in multiple sclerosis. Assay used: immunoSEQ multiplex PCR; TCRdb lists only in-frame clones, some missing. The table shows 80,000 or so clones, with around 92% occurring only once. Source: peripheral blood, taken before pregnancy. Receptor source: a female donor with multiple sclerosis, enrolled in a pregnancy study.

The rearrangement links TRBV18 to TRBJ1-3; TRBD1 is a possible D gene (6 bases). CDR1 is KGHSH, CDR2 LQKENI, per germline. There are 14 residues in the CDR3. V was clipped by 6 bases and J by 0 bases, with 9 bases between them. The CDR3 is CASSRDNSGNTIYF. CDR3 bases: TGTGCCAGCTCTCGGGACAACTCTGGAAACACCATATATTTT.

V and J are TRBV28 and TRBJ1-3, with D perhaps matching TRBD1 (6 bases). Germline values: CDR1 MDHEN, CDR2 SYDVKM. Deletions cut 7 bases from V and 0 bases from J, with 25 bases between. The CDR3 has 19 amino acids. CDR3 DNA sequence: TGTGCCAGCAAGGGGGGGTTGGGTTCGGGACACCTCTCTGGAAACACCATATATTTT. It yields the protein CASKGGLGSGHLSGNTIYF.

This rearrangement joins TRBV28 to TRBJ1-1; 7 nucleotides align to TRBD1. Trimming removed 6 bases from V and 5 bases from J; junction bases left unmatched: 12. CDR1 is MDHEN and CDR2 is SYDVKM in the germline V gene. The CDR3 runs 15 residues. DNA of the CDR3: TGTGCCAGCAGCCGATTTCAGGGGGTAAGGACTGAAGCTTTCTTT. Amino acid sequence: CASSRFQGVRTEAFF.

The J gene is TRBJ2-1, the V gene TRBV27; TRBD1 agrees at 7 bases. Trimming took 7 bases from V and 5 from J; bases not matched to a gene: 5. The CDR3 contains 13 residues. CDR1 is MNHEY and CDR2 is SMNVEV in the germline V gene (reference sequence). The CDR3 DNA is TGTGCCAGCACCCGGACAGGCCACAATGAGCAGTTCTTC. Its translation is CASTRTGHNEQFF.

The V and J genes are TRBV30 and TRBJ1-2, with D possibly TRBD1 on 6 matching bases. V was clipped by 7 bases and J by 2 bases, with 20 bases between them. Germline loops: CDR1 GTSNPN, CDR2 SVGIG (reference sequence). The CDR3 has 15 amino acids. The DNA for the CDR3 is TGTGCCTTACTATGCGACAGGTGCATAAACTATGGCTACACCTTC. The encoded protein is CALLCDRCINYGYTF. The entire variable domain, with the rest obtained from reference TRBV30 and TRBJ1-2, is as follows: SQTIHQWPATLVQPVGSPLSLECTVEGTSNPNLYWYRQAAGRGLQLLFYSVGIGQISSEVPQNLSASRPQDRQFILSSKKLLLSDSGFYLCALLCDRCINYGYTFGSGTRLTVV.

CDR3 bases: TGTGCCAGCAGCTTAGCGGGAGCGGGTGAGCAGTACTTC. Its protein product is CASSLAGAGEQYF. This sequence joins TRBV7-2 and TRBJ2-7, with D possibly TRBD2 on 6 matching bases. CDR1 and CDR2 from the germline V gene are SGHTA and FQGNSA. This CDR3 has 13 amino acids. V gave up 0 bases and J gave up 7 bases, with 10 bases separating them.

The chain recombines TRBV7-8 with TRBJ2-7; 8 bases are a match to TRBD2. The CDR3 runs to 13 residues. Germline CDR1 is SGHVS and CDR2 is FQNEAQ. V lost 1 base to trimming and J lost 11 bases; unmatched junction nucleotides: 7. CDR3 amino acids: CASSLVLAAQEYF. CDR3 nucleotides: TGTGCCAGCAGCTTAGTACTAGCGGCCCAGGAGTACTTC.

The genes are TRBV4-2 and TRBJ2-7, with 9 bases lining up with TRBD1. J lost 3 bases, V lost 4 bases, and 13 bases had no gene match. Germline V gene lookup returns CDR1 LGHNA and CDR2 YNFKEQ. This CDR3 region has 17 residues. The CDR3 is CASSLTAQGTGFYEQYF. CDR3 DNA sequence: TGTGCCAGCAGCCTTACCGCACAAGGGACAGGGTTCTACGAGCAGTACTTC.

The genes are TRBV12-5 and TRBJ2-3; TRBD1 matches at 10 bases. CDR1 and CDR2 from the germline V gene are LGHNT and FRNRAP. CDR3 length equals 15 residues. With 7 bases clipped from V and 2 bases from J, the junction kept 6 bases outside the gene matches. In DNA form, the CDR3 reads TGTGCTAGTGCTATGGGACAGGGGAACACAGATACGCAGTATTTT. Translated, it gives CASAMGQGNTDTQYF.

This chain connects TRBV19 to TRBJ2-3; 10 nucleotides match TRBD2. Germline assignment: CDR1 LNHDA and CDR2 SQIVND (reference sequence). The CDR3 extends over 19 amino acids. V lost 6 bases to trimming and J lost 0 bases; unmatched junction nucleotides: 15. DNA of the CDR3: TGTGCCAGTAGGAGGAGCGGGAGGGATCACCTACCTAGCACAGATACGCAGTATTTT. The encoded protein is CASRRSGRDHLPSTDTQYF.

The chain couples TRBV6-1 to TRBJ1-2, with a possible D match to TRBD1 (6 bases). The germline V and J ends were trimmed by 2 bases and 6 bases, with 13 bases remaining between them. This CDR3 region has 14 residues. The germline gives CDR1 MNHNS, CDR2 SASEGT. The CDR3, as DNA: TGTGCCAGCAGTGAACGTGGACAGAGAGATGGCTACACCTTC. Translating it yields CASSERGQRDGYTF.

The chain uses TRBV28 and TRBJ2-3; TRBD1 matches at 7 bases. With V trimmed by 5 bases and J by 1 base, 6 bases remained unmatched. The CDR3 runs 15 residues. The germline gives CDR1 MDHEN, CDR2 SYDVKM. CDR3 coding DNA: TGTGCCAGCAGTCAGACAGGGCTGGGCACAGATACGCAGTATTTT. It yields the protein CASSQTGLGTDTQYF.

V and J are TRBV4-2 and TRBJ2-7; maybe TRBD2 (6 bases). The germline gives CDR1 LGHNA, CDR2 YNFKEQ. Trimming removed 1 base from V and 2 bases from J, with 21 bases in between. CDR3 length: 18 amino acids. The CDR3 region has the DNA TGTGCCAGCAGCCAAGTGTCTAGCGACCCGTCACTGGCCTACGAGCAGTACTTC. Residues: CASSQVSSDPSLAYEQYF.

The chain joins TRBV10-3 to TRBJ1-1; no clear D gene. Trimming stripped 6 bases from V and 0 bases from J, with 11 bases between. Germline-derived CDR1 and CDR2 are ENHRY and SYGVKD. CDR3 length equals 14 residues. CDR3 bases: TGTGCCATCAGCGTCCGGGGTGTGAACACTGAAGCTTTCTTT. Protein: CAISVRGVNTEAFF.

V and J are TRBV28 and TRBJ2-2, with a possible D match to TRBD2 (6 bases). Trimming removed 6 bases from V and 7 bases from J, with 18 bases in between. CDR3 length: 15 residues. Looked up from germline, CDR1 is MDHEN and CDR2 is SYDVKM. The CDR3 region has the DNA TGTGCCAGCAGCCGCCCGAGGCCCGGGGGCGGGGAGCTGTTTTTT. Its translation is CASSRPRPGGGELFF.

The chain is built from TRBV5-1 and TRBJ2-7; 14 nucleotides line up with TRBD2. Germline lookup yields CDR1 SGHRS and CDR2 YFSETQ. Trimming removed 3 bases from V and 7 bases from J; junction bases left unmatched: 12. There are 17 residues in the CDR3. CDR3 loop: CASSSGLAGGPSGEQYF. Written as DNA, the CDR3 is TGCGCCAGCAGCTCCGGACTAGCGGGAGGCCCCTCGGGGGAGCAGTACTTC.

The J gene is TRBJ1-3, the V gene TRBV13; 10 nucleotides align to TRBD1. This CDR3 has 15 residues. In germline, CDR1 is PRHDT, CDR2 FYEKMQ (reference sequence). J was trimmed by 3 bases and V by 3 bases; bases with no gene match: 2. The CDR3 spells CASSFRDRGGNTIYF. CDR3 DNA sequence: TGTGCCAGCAGCTTCCGGGACAGGGGTGGAAACACCATATATTTT.

V and J are TRBV10-3 and TRBJ2-7; D is possibly TRBD1 (6 bases). V lost 6 bases to trimming and J lost 1 base, with 10 bases between them. The CDR3 covers 13 residues. Germline V gene lookup returns CDR1 ENHRY and CDR2 SYGVKD. The CDR3 DNA is TGTGCCATCAGGGAAACAGGGTCCTACGAGCAGTACTTC. It specifies CAIRETGSYEQYF.

The chain has TRBV2 and TRBJ2-5, with TRBD1 matching 7 bases. V dropped 3 bases and J dropped 2; count of bases not matched to a gene: 12. CDR1 is SNHLY and CDR2 is FYNNEI in the germline V gene. CDR3 length equals 17 residues. CDR3 in DNA: TGTGCCAGCAGTGATCTGGGGACAGCGAATACTCAAGAGACCCAGTACTTC. Translating it yields CASSDLGTANTQETQYF.

This chain uses TRBV5-1 with TRBJ2-2; 11 bases are a match to TRBD2. The V gene's germline CDR1 is SGHRS and CDR2 YFSETQ. The length of the CDR3 is 18 residues. V was pared by 0 bases and J by 5 bases, with 9 bases of the junction left unmatched. The CDR3 sequence: CASSLETGTSGLTGELFF. CDR3 coding DNA: TGCGCCAGCAGCTTGGAGACCGGGACTAGCGGACTAACCGGGGAGCTGTTTTTT.

The chain uses TRBV11-2 and TRBJ2-2; a possible D gene is TRBD1 (5 bases). CDR3 size: 12 residues. Trimming cost V 5 bases and J 7 bases, with 8 bases left between them. CDR1 SGHAT and CDR2 FQNNGV come from the germline V gene. CDR3 region: CASSTTVGELFF. The CDR3 DNA sequence: TGTGCCAGCAGCACGACAGTCGGGGAGCTGTTTTTT.

This chain joins TRBV27 and TRBJ2-7, with D perhaps matching TRBD1 (6 bases). In germline, CDR1 is MNHEY, CDR2 SMNVEV (reference sequence). The CDR3 spans 12 residues. Trimming took off 5 bases at V and 9 bases at J, with 14 bases between the two ends. The CDR3 nucleotides read TGTGCCAGCAGTGCCTACAGGGACGGGCAGTACTTC. Translating it yields CASSAYRDGQYF.

The rearrangement uses TRBV7-2 and TRBJ2-7, with D possibly TRBD2 on 5 matching bases. The germline gives CDR1 SGHTA, CDR2 FQGNSA. There are 12 residues in the CDR3. Trimming cost V 6 bases and J 3 bases, with 9 bases left between them. The CDR3 region has the DNA TGTGCCAGCAGGGACGGGAACTACGAGCAGTACTTC. Amino acid sequence: CASRDGNYEQYF.